This T cell receptor beta chain emerged from a study of shared clonotypes between healthy human individuals. Study details: Each donor had three CD4 naive, three CD4 memory, two CD8 naive and one CD8 memory plate.

The healthy adult donors were HIV-negative and reported no recent acute infections or vaccinations. Notes on this clone: The target antigen is unknown.

The repertoire was sequenced with immunoSEQ multiplex PCR; TCRdb's copy has only in-frame clones and lacks some. This table holds over a million clones, 96% found once. This CDR3 is 13 amino acids long. The V gene end was trimmed by 6 bases and the J gene end by 4 bases; junction bases not matched to a gene: 6. Germline CDR1 MNHEY, CDR2 SVGAGI. Whole-study findings and limits: Limitation of the genetic and exposure-history diversity represented came from the few donors. Sequencing depth was expected to influence donor clonotype sharing.

The sequenced material came from naive CD4+ T cells sorted from blood. Documented subset: CD45RA+ positively selected. J is TRBJ2-7 and V is TRBV6-5; 7 bases fit TRBD1. This TCR was sampled from a young man in good health. The DNA of the CDR3 is TGTGCCAGCAGCCAAGACAGGGTTTACGAGCAGTACTTC. Translation: CASSQDRVYEQYF.